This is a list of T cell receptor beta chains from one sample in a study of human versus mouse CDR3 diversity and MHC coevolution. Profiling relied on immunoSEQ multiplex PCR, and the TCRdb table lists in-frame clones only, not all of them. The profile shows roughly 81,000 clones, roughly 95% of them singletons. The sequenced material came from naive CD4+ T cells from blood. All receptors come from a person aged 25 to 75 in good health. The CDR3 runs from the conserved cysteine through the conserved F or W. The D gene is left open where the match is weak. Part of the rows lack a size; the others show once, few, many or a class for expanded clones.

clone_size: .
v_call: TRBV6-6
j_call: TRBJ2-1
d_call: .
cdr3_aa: CASSSAYGEQFF
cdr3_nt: TGTGCCAGCAGTTCCGCTTACGGTGAGCAGTTCTTC

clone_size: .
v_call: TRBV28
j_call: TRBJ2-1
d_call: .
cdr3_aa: CASSPNQGSSYNEQFF
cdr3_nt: TGTGCCAGCAGTCCGAATCAGGGAAGCTCCTACAATGAGCAGTTCTTC

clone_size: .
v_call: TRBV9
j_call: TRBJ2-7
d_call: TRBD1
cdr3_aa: CASSVTDRGRYEQYF
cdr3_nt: TGTGCCAGCAGCGTTACGGACAGGGGCCGCTACGAGCAGTACTTC

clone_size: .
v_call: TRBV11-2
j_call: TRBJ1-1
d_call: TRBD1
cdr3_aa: CASSKDRGTEAFF
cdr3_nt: TGTGCCAGCAGCAAGGACAGGGGGACTGAAGCTTTCTTT

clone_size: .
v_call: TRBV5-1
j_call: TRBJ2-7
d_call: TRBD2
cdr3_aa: CASSLGLTSNHEQYF
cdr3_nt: TGCGCCAGCAGCTTGGGTTTGACTAGCAACCACGAGCAGTACTTC

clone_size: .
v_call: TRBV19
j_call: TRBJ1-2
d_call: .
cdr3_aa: CASSMSADYGYTF
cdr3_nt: TGTGCCAGTAGTATGTCAGCGGACTATGGCTACACCTTC

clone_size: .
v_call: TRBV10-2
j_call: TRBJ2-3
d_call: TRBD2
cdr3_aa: CASGLASTDTQYF
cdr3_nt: TGCGCCAGCGGACTAGCGAGCACAGATACGCAGTATTTT

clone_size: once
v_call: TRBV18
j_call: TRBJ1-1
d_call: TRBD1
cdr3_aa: CASSPKEGASTEAFF
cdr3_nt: TGTGCCAGCTCACCGAAGGAGGGGGCAAGTACTGAAGCTTTCTTT

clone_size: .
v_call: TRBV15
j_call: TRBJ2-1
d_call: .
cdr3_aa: CATSSRLDARNEQFF
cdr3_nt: TGTGCCACCAGCTCCCGACTAGACGCTCGCAATGAGCAGTTCTTC

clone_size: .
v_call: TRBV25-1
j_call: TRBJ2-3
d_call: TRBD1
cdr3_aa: CASSEKQGVADTQYF
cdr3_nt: TGTGCCAGCAGTGAGAAGCAGGGGGTAGCAGATACGCAGTATTTT

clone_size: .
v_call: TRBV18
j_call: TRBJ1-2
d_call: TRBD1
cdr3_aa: CASSPSGQGVGYTF
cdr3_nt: TGTGCCAGCTCACCTTCGGGACAGGGGGTTGGCTACACCTTC

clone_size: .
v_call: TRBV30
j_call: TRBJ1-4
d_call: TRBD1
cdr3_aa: CAFFRGTNEKLFF
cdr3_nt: TGTGCCTTCTTCAGGGGGACTAATGAAAAACTGTTTTTT

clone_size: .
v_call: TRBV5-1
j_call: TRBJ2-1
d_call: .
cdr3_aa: CASNPTGGLSSFKFF
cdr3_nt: TGCGCCAGCAACCCCACCGGCGGACTATCGAGTTTTAAATTCTTC

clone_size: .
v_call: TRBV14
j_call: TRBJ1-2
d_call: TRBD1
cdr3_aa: CASSQPGTVNYGYTF
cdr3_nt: TGTGCCAGCAGCCAACCAGGGACAGTTAACTATGGCTACACCTTC

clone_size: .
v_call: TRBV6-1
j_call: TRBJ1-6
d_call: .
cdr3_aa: CASSEAASNSPLHF
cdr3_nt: TGTGCCAGCAGTGAAGCGGCTTCAAATTCACCCCTCCACTTT

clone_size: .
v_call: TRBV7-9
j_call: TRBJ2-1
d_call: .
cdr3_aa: CASSSSWAAQFF
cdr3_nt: TGTGCCAGCAGCTCGTCATGGGCAGCCCAGTTCTTC

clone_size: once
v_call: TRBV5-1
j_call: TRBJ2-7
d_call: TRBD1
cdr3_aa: CASSVGRQGTDEQYF
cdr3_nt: TGCGCCAGCAGCGTTGGCCGACAGGGGACAGACGAGCAGTACTTC

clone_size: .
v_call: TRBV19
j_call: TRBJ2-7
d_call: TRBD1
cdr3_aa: CASTLGQGAPYEQYF
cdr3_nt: TGTGCCAGTACCCTGGGACAGGGGGCCCCCTACGAGCAGTACTTC

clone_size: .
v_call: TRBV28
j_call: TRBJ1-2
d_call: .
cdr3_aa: CASRSYGYTF
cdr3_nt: TGTGCCAGCAGGAGCTATGGCTACACCTTC

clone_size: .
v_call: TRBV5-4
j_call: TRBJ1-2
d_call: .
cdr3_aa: CASSLAGQWLSGYTF
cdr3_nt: TGTGCCAGCAGCTTAGCTGGACAGTGGCTCTCAGGGTACACCTTC

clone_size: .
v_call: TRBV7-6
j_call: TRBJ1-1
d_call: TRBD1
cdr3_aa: CASSHLGGNRNTEAFF
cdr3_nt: TGTGCCAGCAGCCATTTAGGGGGCAATCGGAACACTGAAGCTTTCTTT

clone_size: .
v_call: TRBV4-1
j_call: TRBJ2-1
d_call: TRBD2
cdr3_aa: CASSQDLSAGGSYNEQFF
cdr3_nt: TGCGCCAGCAGCCAAGATCTTTCGGCGGGGGGTTCCTACAATGAGCAGTTCTTC

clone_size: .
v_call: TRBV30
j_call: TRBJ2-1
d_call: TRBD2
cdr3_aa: CAYKPAGGLSEQFF
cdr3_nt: TGTGCCTACAAACCGGCGGGAGGACTGAGTGAGCAGTTCTTC

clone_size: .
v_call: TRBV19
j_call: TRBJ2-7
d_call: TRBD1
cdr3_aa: CASSITQGVYEQYF
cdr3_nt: TGTGCCAGTAGTATAACACAGGGGGTCTACGAGCAGTACTTC

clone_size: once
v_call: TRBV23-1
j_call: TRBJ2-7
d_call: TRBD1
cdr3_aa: CASSQGTGYEQYF
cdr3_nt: TGCGCCAGCAGTCAGGGGACAGGCTACGAGCAGTACTTC

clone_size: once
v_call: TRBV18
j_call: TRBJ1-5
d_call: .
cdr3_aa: CASSRGGAPHVKGNQPQHF
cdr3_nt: TGTGCCAGCTCCCGGGGAGGAGCGCCTCATGTTAAGGGCAATCAGCCCCAGCATTTT

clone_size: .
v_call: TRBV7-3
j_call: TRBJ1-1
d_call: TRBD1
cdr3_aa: CASSSAGQGPFMNTEAFF
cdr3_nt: TGTGCCAGCAGCTCGGCGGGACAGGGGCCCTTTATGAACACTGAAGCTTTCTTT

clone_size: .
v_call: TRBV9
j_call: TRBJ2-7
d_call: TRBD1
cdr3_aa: CASSAGQGSSYEQYF
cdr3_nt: TGTGCCAGCAGCGCTGGACAGGGAAGCTCCTACGAGCAGTACTTC

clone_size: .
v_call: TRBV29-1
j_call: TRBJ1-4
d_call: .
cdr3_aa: CSVNMGRTQKLFF
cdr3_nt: TGCAGCGTAAATATGGGCAGGACACAAAAACTGTTTTTT

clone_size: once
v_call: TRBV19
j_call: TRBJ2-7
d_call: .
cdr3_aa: CASSPFFPPRVEQYF
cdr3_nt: TGTGCCAGTAGTCCGTTTTTTCCCCCTAGAGTCGAGCAGTACTTC

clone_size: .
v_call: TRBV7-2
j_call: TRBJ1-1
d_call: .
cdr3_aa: CASRSPGINTEAFF
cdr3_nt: TGTGCCAGCAGATCCCCCGGGATAAACACTGAAGCTTTCTTT

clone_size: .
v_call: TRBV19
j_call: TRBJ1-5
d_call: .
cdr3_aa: CASSILGVNNQPQHF
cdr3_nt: TGTGCCAGTAGTATCCTCGGGGTTAACAATCAGCCCCAGCATTTT

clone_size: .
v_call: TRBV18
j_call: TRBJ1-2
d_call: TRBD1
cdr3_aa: CASSPKGTGDGGYTF
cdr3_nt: TGTGCCAGCTCACCAAAGGGGACAGGGGATGGTGGCTACACCTTC

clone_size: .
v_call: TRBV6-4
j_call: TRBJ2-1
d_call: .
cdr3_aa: CASSPFPRGTYNEQFF
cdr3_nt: TGTGCCAGCAGTCCCTTTCCAAGGGGCACCTACAATGAGCAGTTCTTC

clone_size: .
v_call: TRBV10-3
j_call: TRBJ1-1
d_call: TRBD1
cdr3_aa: CAISEMGQDTEAFF
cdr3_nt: TGTGCCATCAGTGAGATGGGACAGGACACTGAAGCTTTCTTT

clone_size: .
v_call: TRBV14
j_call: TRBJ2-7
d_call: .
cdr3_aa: CASSQDIRGYEQYF
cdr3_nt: TGTGCCAGCAGCCAAGATATTAGAGGCTACGAGCAGTACTTC

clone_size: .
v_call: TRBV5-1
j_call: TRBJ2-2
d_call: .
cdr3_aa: CASSAYNTGELFF
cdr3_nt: TGCGCCAGCAGCGCCTATAACACCGGGGAGCTGTTTTTT

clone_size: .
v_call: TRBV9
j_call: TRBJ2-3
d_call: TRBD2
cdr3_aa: CASSVESAGGPTDTQYF
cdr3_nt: TGTGCCAGCAGCGTAGAGTCAGCGGGAGGGCCAACAGATACGCAGTATTTT

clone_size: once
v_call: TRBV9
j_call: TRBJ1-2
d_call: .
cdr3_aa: CASSVDSDSGYTF
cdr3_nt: TGTGCCAGCAGCGTAGATTCGGACTCAGGCTACACCTTC

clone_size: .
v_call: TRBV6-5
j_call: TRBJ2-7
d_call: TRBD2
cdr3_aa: CASRTSGGAGAEQYF
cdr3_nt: TGTGCCAGCAGGACTAGCGGGGGGGCCGGTGCCGAGCAGTACTTC

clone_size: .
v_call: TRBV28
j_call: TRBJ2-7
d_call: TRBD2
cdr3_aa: CASKGGNYEQYF
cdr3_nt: TGTGCCAGCAAGGGAGGGAACTACGAGCAGTACTTC

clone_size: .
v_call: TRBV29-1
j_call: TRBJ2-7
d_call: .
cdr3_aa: CSVGAGPYEQYF
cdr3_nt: TGCAGCGTGGGGGCTGGCCCCTACGAGCAGTACTTC

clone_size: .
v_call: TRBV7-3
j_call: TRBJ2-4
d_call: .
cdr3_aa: CASSLSAGAGENIQYF
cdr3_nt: TGTGCCAGCAGCTTAAGTGCAGGGGCGGGGGAAAACATTCAGTACTTC

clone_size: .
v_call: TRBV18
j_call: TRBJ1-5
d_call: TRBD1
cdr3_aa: CASSPIVPTGGIQPQHF
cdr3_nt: TGTGCCAGCTCACCGATCGTCCCGACAGGGGGGATCCAGCCCCAGCATTTT

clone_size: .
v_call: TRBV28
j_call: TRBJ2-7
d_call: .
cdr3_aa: CASSYNDRSSSYEQYF
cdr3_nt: TGTGCCAGCAGTTATAACGACAGGTCCAGCTCCTACGAGCAGTACTTC

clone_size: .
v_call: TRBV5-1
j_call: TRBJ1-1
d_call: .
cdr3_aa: CASSRGGTPNTEAFF
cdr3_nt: TGCGCCAGCAGCCGGGGGGGGACACCGAACACTGAAGCTTTCTTT

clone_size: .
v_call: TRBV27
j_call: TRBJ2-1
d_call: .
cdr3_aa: CASSRRTASYNEQFF
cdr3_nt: TGTGCCAGCAGCCGGCGGACAGCCTCATACAATGAGCAGTTCTTC